The present T cell receptor (beta chain) was sequenced within a study of blood T cell repertoires in COVID-19. The germline gives CDR1 MDHEN, CDR2 SYDVKM. The CDR3 covers 17 residues. Unmatched junction bases numbered 11, after V lost 4 bases and J lost 3 bases. Per the study methods: Amplification of reference gene primers provided the estimated nucleated cell counts. Produced via immunoSEQ multiplex PCR; TCRdb's table is partial and in-frame only. V and J calls and clone size come straight from that table; D and trimming were deduced from the DNA. The sample shows 150,000 to 200,000 clones, roughly nine tenths of them seen only once.

This clonotype was obtained from a man between 70 and 80 years old with active or convalescent COVID-19. The chain is built from TRBV28 and TRBJ1-1, with TRBD1 matching over 10 bases. Input material: peripheral blood. The DNA of the CDR3 is TGTGCCAGCAGTTCCCGACAGGGGGCTGATTACGACACTGAAGCTTTCTTT. Its translation is CASSSRQGADYDTEAFF.